This TCR beta chain was recorded in a study of chemoradiotherapy in HPV16-positive cancers (dated by TCRdb to 2021 to 2024). Regarding the complete study: Using functional T-cell assays on cells from two HPV16-positive patients, the researchers defined candidate HPV-specific T-cell clones and common TCR motifs. The study asked whether T-cell immunity against the HPV oncoproteins E6 and E7 changes during chemoradiotherapy and whether it affects survival. TCR repertoires from 86 patients with HPV-related cancers were then used to track the candidate HPV-specific TCRs and motifs.

Repertoires were sampled multiple times during chemoradiotherapy, which allowed clonal expansion in the tumor microenvironment to be followed. The CDR3 has 12 amino acids, counting the end cysteine and phenylalanine. CDR3 DNA is the only sequence kept; it has 36 bases, read in frame from the first base. With respect to this clone: Its antigen remains unidentified. No per-base quality is available; no much larger clone lies one base away.

The full study reports these points: Expansion of candidate HPV-specific clones and E7-related TCR motifs was observed in the tumor microenvironment during treatment, whereas no such expansion was observed for non-HPV-specific T cells. The functional definition of HPV-specific T cells was derived from only two HPV16-positive patients, and the survival association was reported for HPV16-positive patients. In HPV16-positive patients, expansion of HPV-responsive T cells during chemoradiotherapy was found to be associated with improved recurrence-free survival.

Library preparation employed the immunoSEQ multiplex PCR assay. What TCRdb holds here is the immuneACCESS table cut down to in-frame rearrangements. Part of the clones is not present; checked against another copy, under half of the missing clones reflect an unresolved V gene, and the others are unexplained. For this sample there are 3,500 to 5,000 clones; about 78% appear just once. The ten most abundant clones make up roughly 11% of the sample. Sequencing was performed on tumor tissue, taken from a patient who underwent chemoradiotherapy. The clonotype originates from a human donor with HPV-associated anogenital cancer. In this chain, TRBV7-5 is recombined with TRBJ1-2. TRBV7-5 is recorded as a pseudogene. The CDR3 protein is CVRSPPVYGYTF. The DNA is as follows: TGTGTCAGAAGCCCCCCGGTCTATGGCTACACCTTC.